The present T cell receptor (beta chain) was sequenced within a study of Ad26.COV2.S vaccination and SARS-CoV-2 variants. The wider study: The authors gave Ad26.COV2.S intramuscularly, either once or twice 56 days apart.

Sequencing used immunoSEQ multiplex PCR; TCRdb keeps in-frame clones, though not all of them. Of 300,000 to 400,000 clones in the sample, around nine tenths are singletons; the top ten hold about 10%. Treatment noted: some 20 received Ad26.COV2.S at low or high dose, single or two shots; 5 received placebo; per-sample allocation not given. Sampling took place 63 days after the first vaccine or placebo injection. The donor's status was that of an adult aged 18-55 years in Boston. The CDR3 covers 16 residues. Germline V gene sequence: CDR1 LNHDA, CDR2 SQIVND (reference sequence). With 6 bases removed from V and 0 bases from J, the gap between germline ends came to 12 bases.

The TCR was taken from a person aged 18-65 years who received the Ad26.COV2.S COVID-19 vaccine or a placebo. Source: peripheral blood, taken in a trial of Ad26.COV2.S vaccine versus placebo. The V gene is TRBV19, the J gene TRBJ1-6; weak D call: TRBD1 (5 bases). Here the CDR3 DNA reads TGTGCCAGTAGCCCGACAGTAAGCTCCTATAATTCACCCCTCCACTTT. This sequence encodes CASSPTVSSYNSPLHF.